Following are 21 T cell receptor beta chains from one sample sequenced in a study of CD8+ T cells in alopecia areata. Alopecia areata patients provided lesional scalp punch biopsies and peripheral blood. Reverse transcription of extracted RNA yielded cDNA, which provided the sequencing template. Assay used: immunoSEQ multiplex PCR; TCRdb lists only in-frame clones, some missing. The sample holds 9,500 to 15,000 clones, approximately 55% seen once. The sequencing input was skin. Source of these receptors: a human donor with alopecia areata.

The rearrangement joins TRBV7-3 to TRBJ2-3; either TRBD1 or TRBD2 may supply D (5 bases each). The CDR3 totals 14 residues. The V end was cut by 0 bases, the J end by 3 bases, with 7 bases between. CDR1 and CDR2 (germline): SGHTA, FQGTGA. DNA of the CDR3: TGTGCCAGCAGCTTAACGGGGGAAACAGATACGCAGTATTTT. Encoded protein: CASSLTGETDTQYF.

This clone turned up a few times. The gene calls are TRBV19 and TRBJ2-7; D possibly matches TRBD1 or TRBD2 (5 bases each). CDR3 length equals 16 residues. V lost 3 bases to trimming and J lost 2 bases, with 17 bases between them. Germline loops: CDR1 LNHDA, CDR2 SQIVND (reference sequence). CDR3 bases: TGTGCCAGTAGTATCGGGGCTAACAGTGGCCCCTACGAGCAGTACTTC. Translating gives CASSIGANSGPYEQYF.

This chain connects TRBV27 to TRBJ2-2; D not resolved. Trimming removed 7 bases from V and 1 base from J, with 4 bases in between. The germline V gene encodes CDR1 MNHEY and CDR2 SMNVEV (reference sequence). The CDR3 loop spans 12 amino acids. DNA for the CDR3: TGTGCCAGCAAAAAGAACACCGGGGAGCTGTTTTTT. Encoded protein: CASKKNTGELFF.

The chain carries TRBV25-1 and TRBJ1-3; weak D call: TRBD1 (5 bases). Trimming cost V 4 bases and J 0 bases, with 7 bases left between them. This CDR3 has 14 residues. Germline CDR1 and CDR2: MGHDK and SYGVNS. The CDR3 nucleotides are TGTGCCAGCAGTGGTGGACACTCTGGAAACACCATATATTTT. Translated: CASSGGHSGNTIYF.

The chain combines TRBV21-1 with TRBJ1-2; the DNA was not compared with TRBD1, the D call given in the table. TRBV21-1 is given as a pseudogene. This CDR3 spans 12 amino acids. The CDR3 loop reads CASRQGAQGYTF. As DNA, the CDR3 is TGTGCCAGCAGACAGGGGGCGCAGGGCTACACCTTC.

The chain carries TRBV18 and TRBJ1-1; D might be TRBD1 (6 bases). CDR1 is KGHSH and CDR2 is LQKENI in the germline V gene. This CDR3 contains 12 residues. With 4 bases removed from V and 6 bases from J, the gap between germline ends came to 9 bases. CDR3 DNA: TGTGCCAGCTCACTACAGGGTCCTGAAGCTTTCTTT. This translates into CASSLQGPEAFF.

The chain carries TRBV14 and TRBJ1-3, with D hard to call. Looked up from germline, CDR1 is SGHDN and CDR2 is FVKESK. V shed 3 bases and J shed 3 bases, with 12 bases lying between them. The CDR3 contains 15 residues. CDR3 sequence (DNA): TGTGCCAGCAGCCAGTGGTACTCGGGTGGAAACACCATATATTTT. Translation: CASSQWYSGGNTIYF.

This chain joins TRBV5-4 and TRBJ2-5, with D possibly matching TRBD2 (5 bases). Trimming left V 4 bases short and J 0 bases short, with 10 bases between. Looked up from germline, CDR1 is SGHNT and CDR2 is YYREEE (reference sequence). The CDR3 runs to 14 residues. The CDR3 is CASSKTTNQETQYF. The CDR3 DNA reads TGTGCCAGCAGCAAGACTACGAACCAAGAGACCCAGTACTTC. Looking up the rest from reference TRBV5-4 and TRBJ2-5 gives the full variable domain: ETGVTQSPTHLIKTRGQQVTLRCSSQSGHNTVSWYQQALGQGPQFIFQYYREEENGRGNFPPRFSGLQFPNYSSELNVNALELDDSALYLCASSKTTNQETQYFGPGTRLLVL.

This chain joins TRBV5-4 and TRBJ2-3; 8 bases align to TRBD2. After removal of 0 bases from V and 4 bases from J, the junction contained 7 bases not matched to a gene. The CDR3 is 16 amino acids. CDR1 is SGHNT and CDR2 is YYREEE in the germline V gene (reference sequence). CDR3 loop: CASSLAGGRSADTQYF. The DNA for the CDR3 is TGTGCCAGCAGCTTGGCTGGCGGGAGGAGCGCAGATACGCAGTATTTT. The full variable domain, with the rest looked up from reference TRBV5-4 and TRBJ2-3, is ETGVTQSPTHLIKTRGQQVTLRCSSQSGHNTVSWYQQALGQGPQFIFQYYREEENGRGNFPPRFSGLQFPNYSSELNVNALELDDSALYLCASSLAGGRSADTQYFGPGTRLTVL.

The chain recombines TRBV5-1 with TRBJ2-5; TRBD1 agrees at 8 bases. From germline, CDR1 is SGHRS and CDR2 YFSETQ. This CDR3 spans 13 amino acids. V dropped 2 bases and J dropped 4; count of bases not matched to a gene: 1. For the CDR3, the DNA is TGCGCCAGCAGCTTTACAGGGGGAGAGACCCAGTACTTC. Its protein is CASSFTGGETQYF. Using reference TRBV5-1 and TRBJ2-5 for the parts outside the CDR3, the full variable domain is KAGVTQTPRYLIKTRGQQVTLSCSPISGHRSVSWYQQTPGQGLQFLFEYFSETQRNKGNFPGRFSGRQFSNSRSEMNVSTLELGDSALYLCASSFTGGETQYFGPGTRLLVL.

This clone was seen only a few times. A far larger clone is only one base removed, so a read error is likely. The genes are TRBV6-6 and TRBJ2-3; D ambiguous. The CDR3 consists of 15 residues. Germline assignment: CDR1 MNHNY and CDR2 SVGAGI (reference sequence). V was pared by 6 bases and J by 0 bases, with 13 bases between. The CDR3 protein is CASSLRGCSTDTQYF. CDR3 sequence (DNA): TGTGCCAGCAGCCTCAGAGGCTGTAGCACAGATACGCAGTATTTT.

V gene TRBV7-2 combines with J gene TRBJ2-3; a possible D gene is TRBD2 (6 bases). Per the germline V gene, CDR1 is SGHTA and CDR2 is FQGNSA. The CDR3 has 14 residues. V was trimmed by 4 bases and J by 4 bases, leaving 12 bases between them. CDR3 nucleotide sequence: TGTGCCAGCAGCTCGGCCCCGGGAGCAGATACGCAGTATTTT. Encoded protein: CASSSAPGADTQYF.

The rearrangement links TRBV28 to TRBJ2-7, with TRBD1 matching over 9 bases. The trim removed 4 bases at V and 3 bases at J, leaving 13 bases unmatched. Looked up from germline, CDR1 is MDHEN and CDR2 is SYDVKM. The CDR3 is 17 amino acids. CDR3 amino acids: CASSYLIGQGTNYEQYF. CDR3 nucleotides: TGTGCCAGCAGTTATCTTATAGGACAGGGGACGAACTACGAGCAGTACTTC. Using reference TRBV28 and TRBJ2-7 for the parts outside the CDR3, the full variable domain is DVKVTQSSRYLVKRTGEKVFLECVQDMDHENMFWYRQDPGLGLRLIYFSYDVKMKEKGDIPEGYSVSREKKERFSLILESASTNQTSMYLCASSYLIGQGTNYEQYFGPGTRLTVT.

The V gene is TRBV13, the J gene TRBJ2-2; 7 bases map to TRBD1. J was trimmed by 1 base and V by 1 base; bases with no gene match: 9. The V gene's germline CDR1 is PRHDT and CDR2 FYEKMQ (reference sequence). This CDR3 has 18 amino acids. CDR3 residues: CASSLEGAPLGNTGELFF. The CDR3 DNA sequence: TGTGCCAGCAGCTTAGAGGGGGCACCTCTAGGGAACACCGGGGAGCTGTTTTTT. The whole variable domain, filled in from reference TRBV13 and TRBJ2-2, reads AAGVIQSPRHLIKEKRETATLKCYPIPRHDTVYWYQQGPGQDPQFLISFYEKMQSDKGSIPDRFSAQQFSDYHSELNMSSLELGDSALYFCASSLEGAPLGNTGELFFGEGSRLTVL.

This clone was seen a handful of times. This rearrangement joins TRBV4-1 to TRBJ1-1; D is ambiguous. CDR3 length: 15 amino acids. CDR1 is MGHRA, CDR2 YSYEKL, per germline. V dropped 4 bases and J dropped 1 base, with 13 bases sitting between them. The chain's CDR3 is CASSRKALPNTEAFF. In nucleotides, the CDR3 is TGCGCCAGCAGCCGCAAAGCTTTACCGAACACTGAAGCTTTCTTT.

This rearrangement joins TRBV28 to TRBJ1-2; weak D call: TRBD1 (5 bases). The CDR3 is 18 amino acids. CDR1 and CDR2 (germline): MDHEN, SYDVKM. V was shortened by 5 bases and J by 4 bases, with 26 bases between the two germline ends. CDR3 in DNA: TGTGCCAGCAGTGAGATCTGGACATACCTCGGAGTTCCCTATGGCTACACCTTC. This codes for CASSEIWTYLGVPYGYTF.

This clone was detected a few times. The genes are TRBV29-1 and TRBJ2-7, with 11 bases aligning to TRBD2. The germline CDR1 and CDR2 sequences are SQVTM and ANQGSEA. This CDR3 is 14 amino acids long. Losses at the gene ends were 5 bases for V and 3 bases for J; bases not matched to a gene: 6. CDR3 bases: TGCAGCGTTCACGGGACTAGCGGTAGCTACGAGCAGTACTTC. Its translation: CSVHGTSGSYEQYF.

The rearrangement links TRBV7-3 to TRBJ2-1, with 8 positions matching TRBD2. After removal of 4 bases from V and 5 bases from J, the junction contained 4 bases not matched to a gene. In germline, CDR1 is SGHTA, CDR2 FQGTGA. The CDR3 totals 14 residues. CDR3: CASSSSGPNNEQFF. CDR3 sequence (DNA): TGTGCCAGCAGCTCTAGCGGGCCAAACAATGAGCAGTTCTTC.

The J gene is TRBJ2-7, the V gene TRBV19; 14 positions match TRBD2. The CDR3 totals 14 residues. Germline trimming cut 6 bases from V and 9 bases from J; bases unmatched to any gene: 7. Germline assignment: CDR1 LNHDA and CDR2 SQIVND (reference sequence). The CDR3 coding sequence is TGTGCCAGTAGCCCGACTAGCGGGAGGGCCGGGCAGTACTTC. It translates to CASSPTSGRAGQYF.

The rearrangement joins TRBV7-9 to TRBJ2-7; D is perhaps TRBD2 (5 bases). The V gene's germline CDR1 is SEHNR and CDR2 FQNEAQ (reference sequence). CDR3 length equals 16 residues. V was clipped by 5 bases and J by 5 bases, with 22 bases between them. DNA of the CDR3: TGTGCCAGCAGCCCCACCAGCGTTCCTACTAGGCACGAGCAGTACTTC. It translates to CASSPTSVPTRHEQYF.

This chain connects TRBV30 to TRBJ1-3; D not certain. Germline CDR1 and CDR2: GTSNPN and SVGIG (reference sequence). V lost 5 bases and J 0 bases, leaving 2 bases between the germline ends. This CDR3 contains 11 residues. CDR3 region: CAWDSGNTIYF. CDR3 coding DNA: TGTGCCTGGGACTCTGGAAACACCATATATTTT.